The entry below describes one T cell receptor beta chain. The antigen is unknown. The data belong to a study of cytomegalovirus exposure and HLA in healthy donors. Study results and caveats: Cytomegalovirus-associated TCR beta chains were listed, numbering approximately 150. The authors later found most CMV-associated TCR beta chains appeared HLA-restricted. In an earlier analysis, about 87% or about 30%: the productive usage of most TCR beta V segments.

A multiplex PCR was run with 60 Vbeta primers and 13 Jbeta primers. Sequenced by immunoSEQ multiplex PCR; TCRdb stores in-frame clones only, minus some. The table lists 77,000 or so clones, 80% to 90% of them singletons. From germline, CDR1 is SGHRS and CDR2 YFSETQ. The CDR3 runs to 16 residues. V gave up 3 bases and J gave up 4 bases; unmatched junction bases: 8. The chain carries TRBV5-1 and TRBJ2-2; 8 bases match TRBD1. The origin of this receptor is a man between 70 and 80 years old in good health and CMV-seropositive. The sequenced sample consisted of PBMCs. The CDR3, as DNA: TGCGCCAGCAGCTACCAGGGGGCGTCCGGCACCGGGGAGCTGTTTTTT. This codes for CASSYQGASGTGELFF.